These T cell receptor beta chains were read from a single sample in a study of post-analysis software for immune sequencing data. TCRdb reprocessed the PCR reads with MiXCR, giving one entry per CDR3 protein. Of 700,000 to 800,000 distinct CDR3 sequences listed, 25% to 30% are singletons. Source material: blood. These TCRs come from a girl aged 5-17 years with multiple sclerosis. Each CDR3 is given with its conserved first and last residue. The D gene is left open where the match is weak. The size field is filled for only some rows; it gives once, few, many or a size class.

j_gene: TRBJ1-1
abundance: few
v_gene: TRBV7-9
d_gene: TRBD1
CDR3aa: CASSLAGDRGGTEAFF
CDR3nt: TGTGCCAGCAGCTTAGCGGGAGACAGGGGGGGAACTGAAGCTTTCTTT

j_gene: TRBJ2-3
abundance: NA
v_gene: TRBV27
d_gene: NA
CDR3aa: CASSLSRDLEDTQYF
CDR3nt: TGTGCCAGCAGTTTATCTCGTGACCTTGAGGATACGCAGTATTTT

j_gene: TRBJ2-1
abundance: NA
v_gene: TRBV7-2
d_gene: NA
CDR3aa: CASSRLGSNEQFF
CDR3nt: TGTGCCAGCAGTCGACTAGGGTCCAATGAGCAGTTCTTC

j_gene: TRBJ2-7
abundance: many
v_gene: TRBV9
d_gene: NA
CDR3aa: CASSPDPGDSYEQYF
CDR3nt: TGTGCCAGCAGCCCCGATCCCGGCGACTCCTACGAGCAGTACTTC

j_gene: TRBJ1-3
abundance: few
v_gene: TRBV9
d_gene: NA
CDR3aa: CASSADFPGNTIYF
CDR3nt: TGTGCCAGCAGCGCGGACTTCCCTGGAAACACCATATATTTT

j_gene: TRBJ1-4
abundance: NA
v_gene: TRBV5-1
d_gene: NA
CDR3aa: CASSRDAMEKLFF
CDR3nt: TGCGCCAGCAGTAGGGATGCGATGGAAAAACTGTTTTTT

j_gene: TRBJ2-7
abundance: NA
v_gene: TRBV7-8
d_gene: NA
CDR3aa: CASSPRDLTSYEQYF
CDR3nt: TGTGCCAGCAGCCCCAGGGACTTAACCTCCTACGAGCAGTACTTC

j_gene: TRBJ2-1
abundance: few
v_gene: TRBV5-1
d_gene: TRBD2
CDR3aa: CASSHNGAGGLYNEQFF
CDR3nt: TGCGCCAGCAGCCATAACGGAGCGGGGGGGCTCTACAATGAGCAGTTCTTC

j_gene: TRBJ2-7
abundance: NA
v_gene: TRBV6-2/TRBV6-3
d_gene: NA
CDR3aa: CASSYREGTYEQYF
CDR3nt: TGTGCCAGCAGTTACAGGGAAGGGACTTACGAGCAGTACTTC

j_gene: TRBJ2-3
abundance: NA
v_gene: TRBV14
d_gene: TRBD2
CDR3aa: CASSQGWTSGSPGTQYF
CDR3nt: TGTGCCAGCAGCCAAGGGTGGACTAGCGGGAGCCCAGGTACGCAGTATTTT

j_gene: TRBJ2-3
abundance: NA
v_gene: TRBV18
d_gene: NA
CDR3aa: CASSPSASHITDTQYF
CDR3nt: TGTGCCAGCTCACCAAGTGCCAGTCACATCACAGATACGCAGTATTTT

j_gene: TRBJ2-7
abundance: NA
v_gene: TRBV5-1
d_gene: TRBD2
CDR3aa: CASSLAGGGASFYEQYF
CDR3nt: TGCGCCAGCAGCTTGGCAGGCGGGGGGGCCTCCTTCTACGAGCAGTACTTC

j_gene: TRBJ2-5
abundance: NA
v_gene: TRBV6-1
d_gene: TRBD2
CDR3aa: CASSDLAGKGTQYF
CDR3nt: TGTGCCAGCAGTGATCTAGCGGGGAAAGGGACCCAGTACTTC

j_gene: TRBJ2-7
abundance: few
v_gene: TRBV10-3
d_gene: TRBD1
CDR3aa: CAISQIPGQGSLEQYF
CDR3nt: TGTGCCATCAGTCAGATCCCTGGACAGGGGTCCCTCGAGCAGTACTTC

j_gene: TRBJ2-1
abundance: many
v_gene: TRBV5-1
d_gene: TRBD2
CDR3aa: CASSLELAGGRNEQFF
CDR3nt: TGCGCCAGCAGCTTGGAACTAGCGGGAGGGCGAAATGAGCAGTTCTTC

j_gene: TRBJ1-1
abundance: few
v_gene: TRBV7-9
d_gene: NA
CDR3aa: CASSLEGRSRAFF
CDR3nt: TGTGCCAGCAGCTTAGAGGGACGCTCTCGAGCTTTCTTT

j_gene: TRBJ2-5
abundance: few
v_gene: TRBV10-3
d_gene: NA
CDR3aa: CAISGVTGNQETQYF
CDR3nt: TGTGCCATCAGTGGGGTCACAGGGAATCAAGAGACCCAGTACTTC

j_gene: TRBJ2-7
abundance: NA
v_gene: TRBV11-2
d_gene: NA
CDR3aa: CASSGNQGGYEQYF
CDR3nt: TGTGCCAGCAGCGGGAATCAGGGCGGCTACGAGCAGTACTTC

j_gene: TRBJ1-3
abundance: NA
v_gene: TRBV19
d_gene: NA
CDR3aa: CASSMNPVRATIYF
CDR3nt: TGTGCCAGTAGTATGAACCCCGTCCGGGCCACCATATATTTT

j_gene: TRBJ1-6
abundance: few
v_gene: TRBV7-2
d_gene: NA
CDR3aa: CASSLSGGAYNSPLHF
CDR3nt: TGTGCCAGCAGCTTATCTGGTGGTGCCTATAATTCACCCCTCCACTTT

j_gene: TRBJ2-5
abundance: few
v_gene: TRBV28
d_gene: TRBD2
CDR3aa: CASSPLGAGAGETQYF
CDR3nt: TGTGCCAGCAGCCCCCTTGGGGCGGGAGCTGGGGAGACCCAGTACTTC

j_gene: TRBJ2-1
abundance: NA
v_gene: TRBV11-2
d_gene: NA
CDR3aa: CASSPHRWLQRADYNEQFF
CDR3nt: TGTGCCAGCAGCCCCCACCGGTGGCTCCAGCGGGCTGACTACAATGAGCAGTTCTTC

j_gene: TRBJ1-1
abundance: NA
v_gene: TRBV7-2
d_gene: NA
CDR3aa: CASSHAGGVTEAFF
CDR3nt: TGTGCCAGCAGCCACGCTGGGGGAGTGACTGAAGCTTTCTTT

j_gene: TRBJ2-1
abundance: few
v_gene: TRBV25-1
d_gene: NA
CDR3aa: CASNSGLYNEQFF
CDR3nt: TGTGCCAGCAACAGCGGGTTATACAATGAGCAGTTCTTC

j_gene: TRBJ2-7
abundance: NA
v_gene: TRBV12-3/TRBV12-4
d_gene: TRBD1
CDR3aa: CASEGTGSHEQYF
CDR3nt: TGTGCCAGCGAAGGGACAGGGTCCCACGAGCAGTACTTC

j_gene: TRBJ2-1
abundance: NA
v_gene: TRBV20-1
d_gene: NA
CDR3aa: CSAGWGLAGYNEQFF
CDR3nt: TGCAGTGCTGGGTGGGGACTCGCTGGCTACAATGAGCAGTTCTTC

j_gene: TRBJ2-1
abundance: few
v_gene: TRBV5-1
d_gene: TRBD2
CDR3aa: CASSFPAGGSYNEQFF
CDR3nt: TGCGCCAGCAGCTTTCCAGCGGGAGGATCCTACAATGAGCAGTTCTTC

j_gene: TRBJ2-5
abundance: NA
v_gene: TRBV3-1
d_gene: NA
CDR3aa: CASSPVGRPEQYF
CDR3nt: TGTGCCAGCAGTCCCGTCGGGCGTCCGGAGCAGTACTTC

j_gene: TRBJ2-5
abundance: few
v_gene: TRBV6-5
d_gene: TRBD2
CDR3aa: CASSYSSRGAQETQYF
CDR3nt: TGTGCCAGCAGTTACTCGTCGCGGGGGGCCCAAGAGACCCAGTACTTC

j_gene: TRBJ2-7
abundance: NA
v_gene: TRBV12-3/TRBV12-4
d_gene: TRBD2
CDR3aa: CASRKAGGTNEQYF
CDR3nt: TGTGCCAGCAGGAAAGCGGGAGGTACTAACGAGCAGTACTTC

j_gene: TRBJ2-5
abundance: NA
v_gene: TRBV13
d_gene: NA
CDR3aa: CASSLGPRGPFGTQYF
CDR3nt: TGTGCCAGCAGCTTAGGCCCCCGGGGGCCTTTTGGGACCCAGTACTTC

j_gene: TRBJ2-1
abundance: NA
v_gene: TRBV10-3
d_gene: TRBD2
CDR3aa: CAISDPSSSGRTHNEQFF
CDR3nt: TGTGCCATCAGTGACCCCTCGAGTAGCGGGAGGACTCACAATGAGCAGTTCTTC

j_gene: TRBJ2-5
abundance: few
v_gene: TRBV10-3
d_gene: NA
CDR3aa: CAISRSNQETQYF
CDR3nt: TGTGCCATCAGCCGATCCAACCAAGAGACCCAGTACTTC

j_gene: TRBJ1-4
abundance: NA
v_gene: TRBV25-1
d_gene: NA
CDR3aa: CASSDRVTNEKRFF
CDR3nt: TGTGCCAGCAGTGACCGGGTAACTAATGAAAAACGGTTTTTT

j_gene: TRBJ2-5
abundance: many
v_gene: TRBV6-6
d_gene: TRBD1
CDR3aa: CASSIWTGETQYF
CDR3nt: TGTGCCAGCAGTATCTGGACAGGGGAGACCCAGTACTTC

j_gene: TRBJ2-7
abundance: NA
v_gene: TRBV7-9
d_gene: TRBD1
CDR3aa: CASSSGQGVCEQYF
CDR3nt: TGTGCCAGCAGCTCGGGGCAGGGGGTATGCGAGCAGTACTTC

j_gene: TRBJ2-3
abundance: few
v_gene: TRBV14
d_gene: NA
CDR3aa: CASSPYGGQVDTQYF
CDR3nt: TGTGCCAGCAGCCCCTACGGGGGGCAGGTAGATACGCAGTATTTT

j_gene: TRBJ2-3
abundance: NA
v_gene: TRBV5-1
d_gene: TRBD2
CDR3aa: CASSPRVAGRTDTQYF
CDR3nt: TGCGCCAGCAGCCCCCGGGTAGCGGGACGCACAGATACGCAGTATTTT

j_gene: TRBJ2-5
abundance: NA
v_gene: TRBV2
d_gene: NA
CDR3aa: CASIRDRERETQYF
CDR3nt: TGTGCCAGCATTAGAGACCGGGAGCGGGAGACCCAGTACTTC

j_gene: TRBJ1-4
abundance: few
v_gene: TRBV25-1
d_gene: NA
CDR3aa: CASSDRGGSTNEKLFF
CDR3nt: TGTGCCAGCAGCGACAGAGGGGGGTCCACTAATGAAAAACTGTTTTTT

j_gene: TRBJ2-1
abundance: NA
v_gene: TRBV9
d_gene: TRBD2
CDR3aa: CASSVAGASGNEQFF
CDR3nt: TGTGCCAGCAGCGTAGCCGGGGCTAGCGGCAATGAGCAGTTCTTC

j_gene: TRBJ2-1
abundance: many
v_gene: TRBV7-8
d_gene: TRBD2
CDR3aa: CASSLLGGSYNEQFF
CDR3nt: TGTGCCAGCAGCTTACTCGGCGGGAGCTACAATGAGCAGTTCTTC

j_gene: TRBJ2-7
abundance: few
v_gene: TRBV6-5
d_gene: NA
CDR3aa: CASRAGGYEQYF
CDR3nt: TGTGCCAGCAGGGCAGGCGGCTACGAGCAGTACTTC

j_gene: TRBJ1-5
abundance: NA
v_gene: TRBV12-3/TRBV12-4
d_gene: NA
CDR3aa: CASSLKLADNSNQPQHF
CDR3nt: TGTGCCAGCAGTTTAAAGTTGGCAGACAATAGCAATCAGCCCCAGCATTTT

j_gene: TRBJ1-1
abundance: NA
v_gene: TRBV25-1
d_gene: NA
CDR3aa: CASSPKGVGTEAFF
CDR3nt: TGTGCCAGCAGTCCCAAGGGGGTGGGCACTGAAGCTTTCTTT

j_gene: TRBJ2-1
abundance: NA
v_gene: TRBV7-9
d_gene: NA
CDR3aa: CASSFYGSSYNEQFF
CDR3nt: TGTGCCAGCAGCTTTTACGGAAGCTCCTACAATGAGCAGTTCTTC

j_gene: TRBJ1-1
abundance: once
v_gene: TRBV5-6
d_gene: NA
CDR3aa: CASSLGRGSQNTEAFF
CDR3nt: TGTGCCAGCAGCTTGGGCAGGGGCTCGCAGAACACTGAAGCTTTCTTT

j_gene: TRBJ2-3
abundance: NA
v_gene: TRBV14
d_gene: TRBD2
CDR3aa: CASSQAPWTSDLTDTQYF
CDR3nt: TGTGCCAGCAGCCAAGCCCCCTGGACTAGCGACCTAACAGATACGCAGTATTTT

j_gene: TRBJ2-4
abundance: few
v_gene: TRBV29-1
d_gene: NA
CDR3aa: CSVRGQAGNGNIQYF
CDR3nt: TGCAGCGTCCGAGGGCAGGCGGGGAACGGAAACATTCAGTACTTC